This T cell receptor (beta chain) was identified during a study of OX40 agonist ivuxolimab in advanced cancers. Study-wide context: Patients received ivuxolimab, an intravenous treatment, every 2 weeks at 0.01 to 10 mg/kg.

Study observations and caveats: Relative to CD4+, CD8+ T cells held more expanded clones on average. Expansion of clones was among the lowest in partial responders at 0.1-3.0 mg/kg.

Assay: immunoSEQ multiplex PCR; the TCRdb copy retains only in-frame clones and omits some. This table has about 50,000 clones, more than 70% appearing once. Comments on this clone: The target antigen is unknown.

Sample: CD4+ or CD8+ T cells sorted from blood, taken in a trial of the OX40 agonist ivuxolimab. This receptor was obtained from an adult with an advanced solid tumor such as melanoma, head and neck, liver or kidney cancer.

The CDR3 loop reads CASSVGVAGASYEQYF. For the CDR3, the DNA is TGTGCCAGCAGCGTAGGGGTAGCAGGGGCCTCCTACGAGCAGTACTTC. The V call is TRBV9, the J call TRBJ2-7, with D possibly TRBD1 on 6 matching bases. V gave up 0 bases and J gave up 0 bases, with 13 bases separating them. The CDR3 is 16 residues long. Germline CDR1 is SGDLS and CDR2 is YYNGEE.